These 5 T cell receptor beta chains came from one sample sequenced in a study of shared clonotypes between healthy human individuals. It was CD45RO-negative cells, positively selected for CCR7, that made up naive CD8 cells, with terminally differentiated effector memory CD45RA+ cells excluded. The method was immunoSEQ multiplex PCR; TCRdb's version includes in-frame clones alone and lacks a portion of them. There are more than 2 million clones in the sample; roughly 95% occur only once, and about 1.7% lies in the top ten. Sequences were obtained from naive CD8+ T cells from PBMCs. These receptors all stem from a man younger than 30 in good health. Some clones in this sample may be carry-over from other donors' samples.

The genes are TRBV7-3 and TRBJ2-7, with 7 bases fitting TRBD1. Trimming at V came to 6 bases and at J to 3 bases, leaving 8 bases not matched to a gene. The CDR3 consists of 14 residues. Germline V gene data show CDR1 as SGHTA and CDR2 as FQGTGA. The CDR3 region is CASSHGAGGYEQYF. Here the CDR3 DNA reads TGTGCCAGCAGTCACGGGGCAGGGGGCTACGAGCAGTACTTC.

The chain links TRBV2 to TRBJ2-7; TRBD2 matches 11 bases. The J segment lost 4 bases and the V segment lost 6 bases, leaving 2 bases of the junction unmatched. Germline V gives CDR1 SNHLY, CDR2 FYNNEI. The CDR3 covers 13 residues. The DNA of the CDR3 is TGTGCCAGCAGGGGGACTAGCGGTTACGAGCAGTACTTC. Its translation is CASRGTSGYEQYF. Together with reference TRBV2 and TRBJ2-7, the CDR3 gives the full variable domain: EPEVTQTPSHQVTQMGQEVILRCVPISNHLYFYWYRQILGQKVEFLVSFYNNEISEKSEIFDDQFSVERPDGSNFTLKIRSTKLEDSAMYFCASRGTSGYEQYFGPGTRLTVT.

The chain uses TRBV10-3 and TRBJ2-7; the match to TRBD2 covers 9 bases. V shed 6 bases and J 2 bases; nucleotides not matched to a gene: 8. CDR1 is ENHRY and CDR2 is SYGVKD in the germline V gene. The CDR3 runs 15 residues. CDR3 amino acids: CAIRDGGRGPYEQYF. CDR3 coding DNA: TGTGCCATCAGGGATGGCGGGAGGGGTCCCTACGAGCAGTACTTC.

The rearrangement links TRBV7-9 to TRBJ2-6; 8 bases map to TRBD1. This CDR3 has 19 residues. Germline assignment: CDR1 SEHNR and CDR2 FQNEAQ (reference sequence). The V gene end was trimmed by 4 bases and the J gene end by 0 bases; junction bases not matched to a gene: 11. CDR3 coding DNA: TGTGCCAGCAGCTCGGGAGCTCGACAGGGGAGCTCTGGGGCCAACGTCCTGACTTTC. This encodes CASSSGARQGSSGANVLTF.

The chain joins TRBV6-1 to TRBJ2-7; 11 bases match TRBD2. The CDR3 runs to 14 residues. Germline V gives CDR1 MNHNS, CDR2 SASEGT. The junction had 8 bases not matched to a gene; V was cut back by 6 bases and J by 7 bases. The CDR3 protein is CASRGSGREREQYF. In DNA, the CDR3 is TGTGCCAGCAGGGGTAGCGGGAGGGAGAGGGAGCAGTACTTC.